This TCR beta chain was recovered during a study of blood T cell repertoires in COVID-19. Study-wide context: Collection of acute and convalescent COVID-19 samples took place in the United States, Italy and Spain. From T cells, B-cell-depleted T cells, or PBMCs came the material, which was cDNA or gDNA.

Germline V lookup: CDR1 SGHRS, CDR2 YFSETQ. V shed 1 base and J 1 base; nucleotides not matched to a gene: 7. CDR3 size: 16 residues. Original methodology: For nucleated cells, counts were estimated from reference gene primer amplification. TCRdb's table, derived via immunoSEQ multiplex PCR, lists solely in-frame clones and lacks some. V and J calls and clone size are copied from that table; D and trimming were computed from the DNA. The top ten clones hold roughly 0.83% of a sample with around 110,000 clones, approximately 83% of them seen once. This receptor was identified in a woman aged 70-85 years with acute or convalescent COVID-19. Material: peripheral blood. This rearrangement joins TRBV5-1 to TRBJ1-1, with 7 bases matching TRBD1. The CDR3 DNA reads TGCGCCAGCAGCTTGCGGCTGGGACAGACGAACACTGAAGCTTTCTTT. Its translation: CASSLRLGQTNTEAFF. Filled out from reference TRBV5-1 and TRBJ1-1, the complete variable domain reads KAGVTQTPRYLIKTRGQQVTLSCSPISGHRSVSWYQQTPGQGLQFLFEYFSETQRNKGNFPGRFSGRQFSNSRSEMNVSTLELGDSALYLCASSLRLGQTNTEAFFGQGTRLTVV.